The TCR beta chain under discussion was sequenced for a study of beta chain features in type 1 diabetes (dated by TCRdb to between 2018 and 2020). With respect to the entire study: Patients and healthy donors did not differ in mean age, gender distribution, total cell number or subset yield. Across all samples, around 99 million sorted cells were examined, and cell number per subset correlated strongly with RNA yield. The study compared TCRB repertoires of sorted circulating CD4+ T cell subsets between recently diagnosed type 1 diabetes patients and matched healthy donors. Whereas all 30 or so donors provided naive and central memory subsets, regulatory and stem cell-like memory subsets were isolated from just 8 patients and about 8 healthy donors. What the study reported, not specific to this receptor: Only small numbers of individuals were included in the HLA sub-analyses, which left unresolved whether HLA type had any influence on TCRB rearrangement. Type 1 diabetes patients showed a moderate but significant shortening of TCRB CDR3 length in all four CD4+ subsets. Sequencing cDNA rather than genomic DNA could over-represent highly expressing activated cells, although activation and CD3 levels did not differ between groups. Shorter templates might have been favored by PCR, but patient and control samples were amplified and corrected together, so both groups would have been affected equally by any skew. Naive, central memory and regulatory TCRB repertoires appeared to be more alike among patients than among healthy donors. Fewer insertions and more nucleotide deletions at VDJ recombination sites were observed in patients with type 1 diabetes, implying thymic rearrangement abnormalities.

Each donor gave one peripheral blood draw, approximately 0.11 L on average, collected into heparinised tubes. A BD FACSAria II was used to sort naive, central memory, regulatory and stem cell-like memory CD4+ T cells with a panel that included CD45RO, CCR7, CD25, CD127, CD95 and CD27. A purity above 98% was achieved for all sorted populations. Right away, PBMCs were isolated by Lymphoprep density gradient centrifugation and were stained directly, with no culture step. So that batch effects would be minimized, each experiment stained and sorted samples in pairs, pairing one healthy donor with one patient. All of the isolated RNA was reverse transcribed with the High Capacity cDNA Reverse Transcription Kit, so expressed TCRB transcripts were sequenced. Deep immunoSEQ sequencing was applied to naive, central memory and regulatory T cell samples, giving an average of around 4 million total reads per sample. After sorted cells were lysed in RLT buffer, RNA was extracted with DNase-treated RNeasy Micro or Mini kits, with the choice depending on cell number. To prevent cross-contamination, every cell subset was processed on its own, while patient and healthy donor samples were processed together. The immunoSEQ multiplex PCR was used to amplify TCRB sequences from cDNA, generating 87-bp fragments that spanned the CDR3 region. The amplicons were sequenced using the Illumina HiSeq platform. The authors' analysis ran thus. Synthetic template baselines were used to correct PCR bias computationally, reads within Hamming distance 2 were collapsed together, and singletons that could not be merged were discarded. Reads were aligned against IMGT so that V, D and J genes, CDR3 length and insertions or deletions at six rearrangement sites could be assigned. Within each subset, clonotype counts were normalized to sorted cell number, after which true diversity and Gini coefficients were computed with the tcR R package. Repertoire sharing was quantified using the overlap coefficient calculated on TCRB nucleotide sequences. TCRdb limited this immuneACCESS table to in-frame rearrangements with V and J called. A share of clones is missing; checked studies link under half to unresolved V genes, and the rest is unexplained. V and J calls and clone size are given by that table; D and trimming were obtained from the DNA. The sample table records 100,000 to 150,000 clones; roughly 17% of these occur just once. The ten top clones hold around 2.7% of the sample.

For CDR1 and CDR2, the germline V gene lists SNHLY and FYNNEI. V is cut by 6 bases and J by 3 bases, and the space between the germline ends is 3 bases. The cysteine opens and the phenylalanine closes a CDR3 of 10 amino acids. Solely the CDR3 DNA is kept, with 30 bases framed from the first base. This clone was counted only a few times. What antigen it recognizes has not been identified. No much larger clone exists at a distance of one base, and base qualities are not known. Sequencing was performed on central memory CD4+ T cells from blood. The receptor's source is a man aged 18 to 29 with type 1 diabetes. Rearrangement joined TRBV2 to TRBJ2-7, with the D gene too uncertain to name. The sequenced DNA: TGTGCCAGCAGGGTCTACGAGCAGTACTTC. The resulting protein is CASRVYEQYF. Here the CDR3 is joined to the reference TRBV2 and TRBJ2-7 genes, and the full variable domain is: EPEVTQTPSHQVTQMGQEVILRCVPISNHLYFYWYRQILGQKVEFLVSFYNNEISEKSEIFDDQFSVERPDGSNFTLKIRSTKLEDSAMYFCASRVYEQYFGPGTRLTVT.